This T cell receptor (beta chain) was recovered during a study of graft-versus-host responses after intestinal transplantation. Whole-study context: After anti-thymocyte globulin induction, recipients took tacrolimus and steroids for around three years.

TCRdb's copy holds only in-frame clones and misses some; the assay was immunoSEQ multiplex PCR. The sample consists of 100,000 to 120,000 clones, 90% to 95% of them appearing once. Broader study findings: Patients with graft-donor T cell macrochimerism had high graft-versus-host to host-versus-graft clonal ratios in allografts. GvH clone levels peaked in circulation, and this peak was associated with early post-transplant HvG declines. Some GvH clones were seen earlier in gut or blood, suggesting intestinal origin.

The CDR3 runs 13 residues. Trimming removed 6 bases from V and 3 bases from J, with 11 bases in between. Germline V lookup: CDR1 LNHDA, CDR2 SQIVND (reference sequence). With regard to this clone: What it binds is not known.

Source: unstimulated CD8+ T cells sorted from spleen or lymph node cells, taken before intestinal transplant. The receptor's source is a human donor who received an intestinal transplant. The chain has TRBV19 and TRBJ1-2; D gene unclear. The CDR3 spells CASRSPLDYGYTF. The CDR3 nucleotides read TGTGCCAGTAGAAGTCCGCTGGACTATGGCTACACCTTC.